This is a list of T cell receptor beta chains from one sample in a study of T cell responses to AZD1222 COVID-19 vaccine. Assay: immunoSEQ multiplex PCR; the TCRdb copy retains only in-frame clones and omits some. This sample yields 120,000 to 150,000 clones, of which about 92% are seen a single time; roughly 3.1% belongs to the top ten. Sequenced material: peripheral blood, taken on day 0 of AZD1222 vaccination. These receptors were taken from an adult in good health. Each CDR3 is given with its conserved first and last residue. The order of the fields is J gene, V gene, D gene, clone size, CDR3 protein, CDR3 DNA. A D gene is named only where the DNA matches it firmly. Expanded clones get a size class; other rows say once, few or many, or leave the size out.

j_call: TRBJ1-2
v_call: TRBV27
d_call: TRBD1
clone_size: NA
cdr3_aa: CASSLERTGSGGYTF
cdr3_nt: TGTGCCAGCAGTCTCGAACGGACAGGGTCGGGGGGCTACACCTTC

j_call: TRBJ2-2
v_call: TRBV9
d_call: NA
clone_size: NA
cdr3_aa: CASSGSRGSGELFF
cdr3_nt: TGTGCCAGCAGCGGCAGCAGGGGTTCCGGGGAGCTGTTTTTT

j_call: TRBJ2-3
v_call: TRBV6-1
d_call: TRBD2
clone_size: NA
cdr3_aa: CASSEGGRGSDTQYF
cdr3_nt: TGTGCCAGCAGTGAAGGCGGGAGAGGGTCAGATACGCAGTATTTT

j_call: TRBJ2-4
v_call: TRBV7-2
d_call: NA
clone_size: once
cdr3_aa: CASSPVRAALGGRNIQYF
cdr3_nt: TGTGCCAGCAGCCCCGTAAGAGCGGCACTAGGGGGGCGAAACATTCAGTACTTC

j_call: TRBJ1-6
v_call: TRBV7-6
d_call: TRBD1
clone_size: NA
cdr3_aa: CASSLSGTDNSPLHF
cdr3_nt: TGTGCCAGCAGCTTATCGGGGACAGATAATTCACCCCTCCACTTT

j_call: TRBJ2-3
v_call: TRBV18
d_call: NA
clone_size: NA
cdr3_aa: CASSPFTGRSPDTQYF
cdr3_nt: TGTGCCAGCTCACCCTTCACAGGGAGGTCACCAGATACGCAGTATTTT

j_call: TRBJ1-6
v_call: TRBV5-1
d_call: NA
clone_size: NA
cdr3_aa: CASSLVGENSPLHF
cdr3_nt: TGCGCCAGCAGCTTGGTCGGGGAAAATTCACCCCTCCACTTT

j_call: TRBJ2-2
v_call: TRBV6-1
d_call: NA
clone_size: NA
cdr3_aa: CASSEEVGNTGELFF
cdr3_nt: TGTGCCAGCAGTGAAGAAGTGGGAAACACCGGGGAGCTGTTTTTT

j_call: TRBJ1-2
v_call: TRBV29-1
d_call: NA
clone_size: NA
cdr3_aa: CSVVGGSGYTF
cdr3_nt: TGCAGCGTTGTGGGCGGTTCTGGCTACACCTTC

j_call: TRBJ2-3
v_call: TRBV24-1
d_call: NA
clone_size: NA
cdr3_aa: CATSAGGTDTQYF
cdr3_nt: TGTGCCACCAGTGCCGGAGGCACAGATACGCAGTATTTT

j_call: TRBJ2-2
v_call: TRBV11-3
d_call: NA
clone_size: NA
cdr3_aa: CASSKGEGVFTGELFF
cdr3_nt: TGTGCCAGCAGCAAGGGGGAGGGGGTGTTCACCGGGGAGCTGTTTTTT